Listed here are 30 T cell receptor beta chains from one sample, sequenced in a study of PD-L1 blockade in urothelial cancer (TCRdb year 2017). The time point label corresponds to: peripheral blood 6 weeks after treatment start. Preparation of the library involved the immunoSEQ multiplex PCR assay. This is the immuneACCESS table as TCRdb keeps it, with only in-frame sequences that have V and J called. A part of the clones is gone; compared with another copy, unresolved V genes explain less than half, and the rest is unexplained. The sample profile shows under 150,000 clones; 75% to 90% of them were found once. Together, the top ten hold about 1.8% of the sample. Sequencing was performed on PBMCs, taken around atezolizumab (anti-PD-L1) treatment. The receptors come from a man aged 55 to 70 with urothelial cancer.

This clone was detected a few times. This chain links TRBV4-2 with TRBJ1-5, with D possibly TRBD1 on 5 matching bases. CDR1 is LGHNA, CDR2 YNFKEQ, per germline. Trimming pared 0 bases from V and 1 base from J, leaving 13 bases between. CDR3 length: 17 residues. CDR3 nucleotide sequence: TGTGCCAGCAGCCAAGAGTTGGCAGGGCGGAGCAATCAGCCCCAGCATTTT. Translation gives CASSQELAGRSNQPQHF.

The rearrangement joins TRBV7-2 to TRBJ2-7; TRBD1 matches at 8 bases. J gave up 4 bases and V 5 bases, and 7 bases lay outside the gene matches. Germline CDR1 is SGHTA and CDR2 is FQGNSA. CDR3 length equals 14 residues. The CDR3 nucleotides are TGTGCCAGCAGCCCCCCGGGACAGGAATACGAGCAGTACTTC. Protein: CASSPPGQEYEQYF.

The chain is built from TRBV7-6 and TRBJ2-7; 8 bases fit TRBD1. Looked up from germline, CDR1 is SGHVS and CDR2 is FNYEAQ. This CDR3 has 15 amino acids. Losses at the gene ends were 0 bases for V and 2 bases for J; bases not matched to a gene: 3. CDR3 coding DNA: TGTGCCAGCAGCTTAGCGGGGACAGGACCCTACGAGCAGTACTTC. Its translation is CASSLAGTGPYEQYF.

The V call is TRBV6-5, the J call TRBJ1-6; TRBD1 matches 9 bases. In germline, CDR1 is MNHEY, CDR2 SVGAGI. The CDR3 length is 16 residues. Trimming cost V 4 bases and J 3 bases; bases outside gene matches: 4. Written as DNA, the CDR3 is TGTGCCAGCAGTTCCGGACAGGGGAACTATAATTCACCCCTCCACTTT. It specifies CASSSGQGNYNSPLHF.

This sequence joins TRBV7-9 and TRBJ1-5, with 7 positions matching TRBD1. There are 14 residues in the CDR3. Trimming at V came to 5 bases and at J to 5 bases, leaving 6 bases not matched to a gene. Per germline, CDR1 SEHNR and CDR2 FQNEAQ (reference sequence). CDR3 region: CASSRQGSDQPQHF. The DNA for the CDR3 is TGTGCCAGCAGCCGACAGGGTTCGGATCAGCCCCAGCATTTT.

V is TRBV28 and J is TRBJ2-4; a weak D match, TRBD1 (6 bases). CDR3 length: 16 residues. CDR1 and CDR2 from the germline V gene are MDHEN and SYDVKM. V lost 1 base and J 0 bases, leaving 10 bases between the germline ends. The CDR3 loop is CASSLSGEGAKNIQYF. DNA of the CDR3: TGTGCCAGCAGTTTATCAGGGGAAGGAGCCAAAAACATTCAGTACTTC.

CDR3 loop: CASSPGTGFSLEAFF. CDR3 in DNA: TGTGCCAGCTCACCAGGGACAGGATTTTCCCTTGAAGCTTTCTTT. This rearrangement joins TRBV18 to TRBJ1-1; 8 bases map to TRBD1. This CDR3 contains 15 residues. Trimming cost V 2 bases and J 7 bases; bases outside gene matches: 9. Germline lookup yields CDR1 KGHSH and CDR2 LQKENI.

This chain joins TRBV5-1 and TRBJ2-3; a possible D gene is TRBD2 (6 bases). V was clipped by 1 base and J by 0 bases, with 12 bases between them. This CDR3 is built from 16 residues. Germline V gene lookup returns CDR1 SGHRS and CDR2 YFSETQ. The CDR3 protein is CASSLLAGTSTDTQYF. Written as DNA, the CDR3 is TGCGCCAGCAGCTTGTTGGCGGGAACTAGCACAGATACGCAGTATTTT.

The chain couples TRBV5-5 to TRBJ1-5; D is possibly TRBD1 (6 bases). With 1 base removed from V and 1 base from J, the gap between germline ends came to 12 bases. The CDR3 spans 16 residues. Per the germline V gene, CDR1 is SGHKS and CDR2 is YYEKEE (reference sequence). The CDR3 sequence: CASSLSFGQSNQPQHF. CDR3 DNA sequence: TGTGCCAGCAGCTTGTCGTTCGGACAGAGCAATCAGCCCCAGCATTTT.

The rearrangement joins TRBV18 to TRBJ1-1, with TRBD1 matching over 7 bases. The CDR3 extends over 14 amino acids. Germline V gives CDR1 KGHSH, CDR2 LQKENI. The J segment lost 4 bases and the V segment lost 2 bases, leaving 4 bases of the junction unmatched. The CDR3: CASSPNRGPTEAFF. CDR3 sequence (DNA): TGTGCCAGCTCACCAAACAGGGGTCCCACTGAAGCTTTCTTT.

The CDR3 DNA is TGTGCCAGCAGTTCTTTCGGGTCATCTAATGAAAAACTGTTTTTT. Encoded protein: CASSSFGSSNEKLFF. The rearrangement joins TRBV28 to TRBJ1-4; no clear D gene. Germline loops: CDR1 MDHEN, CDR2 SYDVKM. Trimming took 4 bases from V and 3 from J, leaving 12 bases between them. The CDR3 runs 15 residues.

CDR3 DNA: TGTGCCAGCAGCGTAGACGCGAGCTACGAGCAGTACTTC. As protein: CASSVDASYEQYF. This chain joins TRBV9 and TRBJ2-7; D not resolved. The ends were cut back, 0 bases at V and 3 bases at J, with 7 bases in the middle. Germline CDR1 reads SGDLS; CDR2 reads YYNGEE. This CDR3 contains 13 residues.

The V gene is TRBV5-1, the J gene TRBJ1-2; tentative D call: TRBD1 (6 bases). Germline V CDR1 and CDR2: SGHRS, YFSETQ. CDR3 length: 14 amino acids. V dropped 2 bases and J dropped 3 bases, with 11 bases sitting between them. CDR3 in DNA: TGCGCCAGCAGCTTTACAGGGTTAGACTATGGCTACACCTTC. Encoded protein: CASSFTGLDYGYTF.

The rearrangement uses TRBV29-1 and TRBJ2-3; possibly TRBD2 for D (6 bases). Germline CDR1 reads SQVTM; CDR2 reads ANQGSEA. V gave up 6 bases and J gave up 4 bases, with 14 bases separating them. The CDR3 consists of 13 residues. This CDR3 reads CSVRGGSADTQYF. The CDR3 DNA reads TGCAGCGTCCGTGGGGGGAGCGCAGATACGCAGTATTTT.

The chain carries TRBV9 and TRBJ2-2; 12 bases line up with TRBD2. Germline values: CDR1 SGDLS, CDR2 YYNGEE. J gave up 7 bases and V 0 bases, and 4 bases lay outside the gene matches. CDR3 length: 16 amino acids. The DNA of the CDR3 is TGTGCCAGCAGCGTAGCTAGCGGGAGGGCCCACGGGGAGCTGTTTTTT. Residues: CASSVASGRAHGELFF.

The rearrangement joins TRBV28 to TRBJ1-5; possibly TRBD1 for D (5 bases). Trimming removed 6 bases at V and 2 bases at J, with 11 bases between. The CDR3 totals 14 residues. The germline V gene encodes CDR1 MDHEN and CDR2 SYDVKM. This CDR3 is CASRRAGGNQPQHF. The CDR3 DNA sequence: TGTGCCAGCAGGAGGGCGGGGGGCAATCAGCCCCAGCATTTT.

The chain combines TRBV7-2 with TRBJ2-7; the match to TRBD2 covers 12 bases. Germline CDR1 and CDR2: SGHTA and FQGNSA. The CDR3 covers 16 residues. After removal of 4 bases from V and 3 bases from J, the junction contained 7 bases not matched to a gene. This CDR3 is CASSSKTSGGVYEQYF. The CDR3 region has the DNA TGTGCCAGCAGCTCGAAGACTAGCGGGGGAGTCTACGAGCAGTACTTC.

The CDR3 sequence is CASSPEGAGQPQHF. CDR3 nucleotide sequence: TGCGCCAGCAGCCCCGAGGGGGCAGGTCAGCCCCAGCATTTT. The chain combines TRBV5-1 with TRBJ1-5; 7 positions agree with TRBD1. V lost 4 bases, J lost 6 bases, and 7 bases stayed unmatched. Per germline, CDR1 SGHRS and CDR2 YFSETQ. There are 14 residues in the CDR3.

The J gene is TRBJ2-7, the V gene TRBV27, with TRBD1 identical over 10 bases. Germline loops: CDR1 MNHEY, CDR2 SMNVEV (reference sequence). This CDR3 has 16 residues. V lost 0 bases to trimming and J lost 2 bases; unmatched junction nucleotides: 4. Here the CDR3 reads CASSLSSGQGPYEQYF. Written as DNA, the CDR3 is TGTGCCAGCAGTTTATCCTCGGGACAGGGGCCCTACGAGCAGTACTTC.

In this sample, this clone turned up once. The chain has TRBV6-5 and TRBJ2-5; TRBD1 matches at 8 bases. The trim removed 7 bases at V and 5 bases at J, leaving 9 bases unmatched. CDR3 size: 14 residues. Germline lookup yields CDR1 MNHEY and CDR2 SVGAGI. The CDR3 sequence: CASTDRGSRETQYF. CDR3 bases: TGTGCCAGCACCGACAGGGGTTCCCGGGAGACCCAGTACTTC.

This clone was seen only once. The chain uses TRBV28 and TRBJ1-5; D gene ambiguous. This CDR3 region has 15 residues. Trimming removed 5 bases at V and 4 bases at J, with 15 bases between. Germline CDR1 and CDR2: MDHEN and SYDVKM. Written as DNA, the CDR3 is TGTGCCAGCAGTGATTCGGGAGCTGGTAATCAGCCCCAGCATTTT. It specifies CASSDSGAGNQPQHF.

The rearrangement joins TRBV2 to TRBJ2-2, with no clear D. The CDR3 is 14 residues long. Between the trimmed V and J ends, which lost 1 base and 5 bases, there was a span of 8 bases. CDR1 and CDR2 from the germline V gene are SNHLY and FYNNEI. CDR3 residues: CASSEDTFTGELFF. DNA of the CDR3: TGTGCCAGCAGTGAAGACACGTTTACCGGGGAGCTGTTTTTT.

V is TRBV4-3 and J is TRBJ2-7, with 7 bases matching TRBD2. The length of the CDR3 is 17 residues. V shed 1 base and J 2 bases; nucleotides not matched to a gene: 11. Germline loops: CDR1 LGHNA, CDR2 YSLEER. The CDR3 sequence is CASSQGNPAGGAYEQYF. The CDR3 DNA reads TGCGCCAGCAGCCAAGGAAATCCCGCTGGGGGGGCCTACGAGCAGTACTTC.

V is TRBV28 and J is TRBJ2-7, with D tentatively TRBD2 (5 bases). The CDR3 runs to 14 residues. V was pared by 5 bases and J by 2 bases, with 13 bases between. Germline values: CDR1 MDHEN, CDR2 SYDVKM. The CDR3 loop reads CASSPGKSTYEQYF. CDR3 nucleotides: TGTGCCAGCAGTCCCGGGAAGAGCACCTACGAGCAGTACTTC.

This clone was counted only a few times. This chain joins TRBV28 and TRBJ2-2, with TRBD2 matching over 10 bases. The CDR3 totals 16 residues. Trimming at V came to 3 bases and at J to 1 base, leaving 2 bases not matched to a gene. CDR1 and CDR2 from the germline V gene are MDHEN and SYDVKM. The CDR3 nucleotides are TGTGCCAGCAGTTTCACTAGCGGGGTGAACACCGGGGAGCTGTTTTTT. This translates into CASSFTSGVNTGELFF.

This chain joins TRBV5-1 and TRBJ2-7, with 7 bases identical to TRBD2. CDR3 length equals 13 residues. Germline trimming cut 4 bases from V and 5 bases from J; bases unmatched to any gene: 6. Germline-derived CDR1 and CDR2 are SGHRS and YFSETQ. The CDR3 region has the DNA TGCGCCAGCAGCGATTCTAGCGGCCACGAGCAGTACTTC. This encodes CASSDSSGHEQYF. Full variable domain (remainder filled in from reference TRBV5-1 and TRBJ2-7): KAGVTQTPRYLIKTRGQQVTLSCSPISGHRSVSWYQQTPGQGLQFLFEYFSETQRNKGNFPGRFSGRQFSNSRSEMNVSTLELGDSALYLCASSDSSGHEQYFGPGTRLTVT.

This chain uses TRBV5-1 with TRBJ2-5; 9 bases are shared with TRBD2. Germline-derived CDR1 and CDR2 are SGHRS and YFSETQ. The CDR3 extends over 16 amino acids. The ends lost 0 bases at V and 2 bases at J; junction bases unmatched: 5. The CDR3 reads CASSLGLAGPQETQYF. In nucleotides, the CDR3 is TGCGCCAGCAGCTTGGGTCTAGCGGGACCTCAAGAGACCCAGTACTTC.

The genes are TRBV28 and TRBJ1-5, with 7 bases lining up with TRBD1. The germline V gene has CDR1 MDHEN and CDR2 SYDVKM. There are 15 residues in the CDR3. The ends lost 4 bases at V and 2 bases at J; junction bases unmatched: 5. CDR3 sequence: CASSSEGAGNQPQHF. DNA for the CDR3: TGTGCCAGCAGTTCCGAGGGGGCCGGCAATCAGCCCCAGCATTTT.

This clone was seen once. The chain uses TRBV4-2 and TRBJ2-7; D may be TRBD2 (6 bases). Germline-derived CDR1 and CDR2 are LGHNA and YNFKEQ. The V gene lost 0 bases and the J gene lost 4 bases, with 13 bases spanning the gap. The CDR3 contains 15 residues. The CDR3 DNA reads TGTGCCAGCAGCCAAGAACGGGCGGGACCTTACGAGCAGTACTTC. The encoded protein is CASSQERAGPYEQYF.

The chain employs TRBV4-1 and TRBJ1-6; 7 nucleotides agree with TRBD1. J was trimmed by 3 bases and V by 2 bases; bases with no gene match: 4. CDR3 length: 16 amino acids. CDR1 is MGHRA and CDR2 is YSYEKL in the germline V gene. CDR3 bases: TGCGCCAGCAGCCAATCAGGGACAGACTATAATTCACCCCTCCACTTT. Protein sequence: CASSQSGTDYNSPLHF.